A selection of T cell receptor beta chains follows, all from one sample in a study of cytomegalovirus exposure and HLA in healthy donors. Sequencing used immunoSEQ multiplex PCR; TCRdb keeps in-frame clones, though not all of them. The sample has around 150,000 clones; approximately 80% are singletons. Sequenced: PBMCs. Source of these receptors: a man aged 25-45 years in good health and CMV-seropositive. CDR3s include the opening cysteine and the closing phenylalanine or tryptophan. The D gene is left open where the match is weak. The size field is filled for only some rows; it gives once, few, many or a size class.

.	.	TRBJ2-2	TRBV4-3	TGCGCCAGCAGCAACCGGGAGCACTCCGGGGAGCTGTTTTTT	CASSNREHSGELFF
few	.	TRBJ2-3	TRBV4-1	TGCGCCAGCAGCCAAGTTCGGGATACGCAGTATTTT	CASSQVRDTQYF
.	TRBD2	TRBJ2-5	TRBV5-1	TGCGCCAGCAGCTTGTTCCCGCGGGGGAGGGGAGAGACCCAGTACTTC	CASSLFPRGRGETQYF
few	.	TRBJ2-4	TRBV7-2	TGTGCCAGCAGCTTAAACGGAGGAGGCGCTCAGTACTTC	CASSLNGGGAQYF
once	.	TRBJ1-3	TRBV10-2	TGCGCCAGCAGGCAGGGATCTGGAAACACCATATATTTT	CASRQGSGNTIYF
few	TRBD2	TRBJ2-1	TRBV7-9	TGTGCCAGCAGCGGGGGACTAGCGGGGCAACCGCTATACAATGAGCAGTTCTTC	CASSGGLAGQPLYNEQFF
once	.	TRBJ2-5	TRBV23-1	TGCGCCAGCAGTCAAGGGAGACAAACACAAGAGACCCAGTACTTC	CASSQGRQTQETQYF
.	.	TRBJ2-1	TRBV19	TGTGCCAGTAGTATAGTAGTCGAGAATGAGCAGTTCTTC	CASSIVVENEQFF
few	TRBD1	TRBJ1-1	TRBV6-5	TGTGCCAGCAGTGCCCAGGGGGACGGGAGGGTGTCAGCTTTCTTT	CASSAQGDGRVSAFF
.	TRBD1	TRBJ1-4	TRBV25-1	TGTGCCAGCAGTTTTGACAGGGGAGCAACTAATGAAAAACTGTTTTTT	CASSFDRGATNEKLFF
.	.	TRBJ1-5	TRBV28	TGTGCCAGCAGGTGGGGCGGGGAAAGTGAAGGACAGCCCCAGCATTTT	CASRWGGESEGQPQHF
.	.	TRBJ1-4	TRBV6-1	TGTGCCAGCAGGGGCCGGGGGGCTAATGAAAAACTGTTTTTT	CASRGRGANEKLFF
.	TRBD1	TRBJ1-2	TRBV30	TGTGCCTGGAGTGAGGGGACAGGGGTTCCTGGCTACACCTTC	CAWSEGTGVPGYTF
.	TRBD1	TRBJ1-5	TRBV28	TGTGCCAGCACGGGGTGGGGGGACAGAGGGGGCAATCAGCCCCAGCATTTT	CASTGWGDRGGNQPQHF
.	.	TRBJ2-7	TRBV29-1	TGCAGCGTTGAAGATCCGGCAGGGCTTTCCTACGAGCAGTACTTC	CSVEDPAGLSYEQYF
.	TRBD2	TRBJ2-1	TRBV5-1	TGCGCCAGCAGCTTGGGTCTAGCGGGACCATACAATGAGCAGTTCTTC	CASSLGLAGPYNEQFF
few	.	TRBJ1-2	TRBV5-4	TGTGCCAGCAGCGGCGCGGGGGATGGCTACACCTTC	CASSGAGDGYTF
.	.	TRBJ2-7	TRBV6-5	TGTGCCAGCAGTTATAGGTCTCCAGGGGCGTACGAGCAGTACTTC	CASSYRSPGAYEQYF
.	TRBD1	TRBJ1-2	TRBV4-1	TGCGCCAGCAGCCGAGAAGACAGGGGAGACGGCTACACCTTC	CASSREDRGDGYTF
.	.	TRBJ2-7	TRBV10-2	TGCGCCAGCAGTGTGTTCAGGGACTACGAGCAGTACTTC	CASSVFRDYEQYF
.	.	TRBJ2-3	TRBV6-1	TGTGCCAGCAGTGAAACCGGGACTGGGGGGAGCACAGATACGCAGTATTTT	CASSETGTGGSTDTQYF